Reported below is one T cell receptor (beta chain). What it binds is unknown. This may come from a read error, since a much larger clone is one base off. As CD8+CD4-CCR7+CD45RA+ cells, naive CD8 T cells were sorted. Previously described methods and listed TCR primers were employed for the bulk TCR libraries. TCRdb re-analysed the PCR reads in MiXCR, keeping a single row per CDR3 protein. Of about 640,000 distinct CDR3 sequences listed, 15% to 20% are singletons. These data belong to a study of molecular identifiers for immune sequencing clone quantification. In the study overall: Replicate RNA came from about 19,000 or 110,000 naive CD8 cells and was split five ways, and four parts were sequenced.

The CDR3 extends over 13 amino acids. CDR1 SGHTA and CDR2 FQGNSA come from the germline V gene. Study-level results: Effector cells had over 99% of their molecules in clones above 20 RNA copies, while naive cells had under 1%.

The origin of this receptor is a human donor in good health. Some libraries in this study had Jurkat cell RNA spiked in. The chain uses TRBV7-2 and TRBJ1-4; D gene uncertain. The sequenced sample consisted of naive CD8+ T cells from blood, with Jurkat cell RNA spiked in. Subset described: FACS-sorted CD8+CD4-CCR7+CD45RA+ naive T cells. The CDR3 spells CASGLVLGEKLFF. The CDR3 DNA is TGTGCCAGCGGCTTAGTATTAGGTGAAAAACTGTTTTTT.